Listed below are T cell receptor beta chains from one sample, sequenced in a study of blood T cell repertoires in COVID-19. TCRdb's copy holds only in-frame clones and misses some; the assay was immunoSEQ multiplex PCR. The sample has under 200,000 clones, 65% to 85% seen once. Specimen: peripheral blood. The receptors here all came from a woman aged 70-85 years who had recovered from COVID-19. The conserved cysteine and the conserved F or W are not part of the CDR3 here. Clone size, where shown, is once, few, many, or a class for clones that have expanded.

v_gene | abundance | CDR3aa
TRBV5-8 | few | ASSRTGNYGYT
TRBV5-8 | . | ASSLGVSSQGKVSH
TRBV3-1/TRBV3-2 | . | ASSPREAGTGELF
TRBV30 | . | AGRTANEKLF
TRBV5-6 | once | ASSSGGRAYTEAF
TRBV5-4 | once | ASSPVAAGRYEQY
TRBV16 | . | ASSQSAGAGTGETQY
TRBV25-1 | . | ASSGASGSGGELF
TRBV7-9 | . | ASSLAGQNYGYT
TRBV4-2 | . | ASSRGSGSTRARQY
TRBV5-1 | . | ASSWGDRGRSAEAF
TRBV29-1 | . | SVVRSGVGTGELF
TRBV7-2 | . | ASSNDRGETQY
TRBV15 | . | ATSRDVGGPGEQY
TRBV5-6 | . | ASSFTRRRGEAF
TRBV19 | . | ASSRGTGYGYT
TRBV7-2 | . | ASSSQVVAQY
TRBV4-1 | . | ASSQEWREGLRNEQF
TRBV27 | few | ASSRTGGVRSPLH
TRBV4-1 | . | ASRRYQGVPSYEQY
TRBV28 | few | ASSLGAGVASDTQY
TRBV29-1 | . | SVASGLAFSYEQY
TRBV4-2 | . | ASSLTRDRGPDTQY
TRBV7-9 | . | ASSTQLAGVTDTQY
TRBV28 | once | ASSSFSSQGARQPQH
TRBV9 | . | ASSGTRGNEQY
TRBV5-1 | . | ASSSDRQGEF